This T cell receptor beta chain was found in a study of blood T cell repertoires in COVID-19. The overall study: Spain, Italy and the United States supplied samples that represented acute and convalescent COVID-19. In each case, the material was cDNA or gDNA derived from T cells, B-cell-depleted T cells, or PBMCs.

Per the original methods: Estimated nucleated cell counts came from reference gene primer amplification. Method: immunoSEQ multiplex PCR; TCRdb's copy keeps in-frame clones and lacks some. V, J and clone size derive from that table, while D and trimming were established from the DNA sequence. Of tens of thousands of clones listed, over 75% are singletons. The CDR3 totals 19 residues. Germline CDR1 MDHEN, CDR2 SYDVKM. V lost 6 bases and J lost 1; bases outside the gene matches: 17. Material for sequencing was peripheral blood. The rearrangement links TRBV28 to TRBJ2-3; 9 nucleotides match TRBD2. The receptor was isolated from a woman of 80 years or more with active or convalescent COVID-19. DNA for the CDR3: TGTGCCAGCAGACCCCCCCGGGACGGACTAGCGTACCGCACAGATACGCAGTATTTT. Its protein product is CASRPPRDGLAYRTDTQYF.